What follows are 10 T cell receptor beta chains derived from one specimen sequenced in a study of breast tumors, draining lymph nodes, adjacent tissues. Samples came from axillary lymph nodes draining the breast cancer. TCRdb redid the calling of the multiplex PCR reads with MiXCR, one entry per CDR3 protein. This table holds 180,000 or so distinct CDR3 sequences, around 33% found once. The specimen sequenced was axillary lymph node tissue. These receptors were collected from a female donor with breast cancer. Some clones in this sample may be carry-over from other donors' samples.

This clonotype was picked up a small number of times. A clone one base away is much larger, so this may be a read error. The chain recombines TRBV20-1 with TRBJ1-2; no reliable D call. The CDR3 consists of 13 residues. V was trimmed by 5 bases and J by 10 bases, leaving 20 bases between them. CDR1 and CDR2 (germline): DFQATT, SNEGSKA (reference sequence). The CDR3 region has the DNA TGCAGTGCTGACGTGACACGGACTAAGGCCTACACCTTC. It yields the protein CSADVTRTKAYTF.

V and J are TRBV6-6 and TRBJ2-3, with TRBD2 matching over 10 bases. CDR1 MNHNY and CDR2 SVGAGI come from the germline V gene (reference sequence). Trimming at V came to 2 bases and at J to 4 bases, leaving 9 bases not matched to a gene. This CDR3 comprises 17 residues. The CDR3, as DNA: TGTGCCAGCAGTTACCTGGCTAGCGGGAGTCGGGCAGATACGCAGTATTTT. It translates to CASSYLASGSRADTQYF.

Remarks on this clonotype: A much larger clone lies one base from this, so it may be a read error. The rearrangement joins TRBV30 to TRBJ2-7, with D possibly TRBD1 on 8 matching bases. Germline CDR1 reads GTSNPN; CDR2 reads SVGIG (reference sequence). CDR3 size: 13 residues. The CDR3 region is CAWSVQGDYGQYF. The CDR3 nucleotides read TGTGCCTGGAGTGTACAGGGGGACTACGGGCAGTACTTC.

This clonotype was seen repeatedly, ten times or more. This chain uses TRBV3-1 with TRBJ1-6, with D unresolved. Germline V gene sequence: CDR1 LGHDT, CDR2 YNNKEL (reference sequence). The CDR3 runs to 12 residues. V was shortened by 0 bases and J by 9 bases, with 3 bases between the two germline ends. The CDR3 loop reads CASSQESSPLHF. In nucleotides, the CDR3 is TGTGCCAGCAGCCAAGAAAGTTCACCCCTCCACTTT.

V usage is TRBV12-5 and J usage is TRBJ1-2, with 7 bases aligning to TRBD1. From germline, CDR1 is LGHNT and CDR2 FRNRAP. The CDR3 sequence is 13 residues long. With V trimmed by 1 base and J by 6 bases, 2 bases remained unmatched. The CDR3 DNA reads TGTGCTAGTGGTTTGGGACAGGGACATGGCTACACCTTC. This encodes CASGLGQGHGYTF.

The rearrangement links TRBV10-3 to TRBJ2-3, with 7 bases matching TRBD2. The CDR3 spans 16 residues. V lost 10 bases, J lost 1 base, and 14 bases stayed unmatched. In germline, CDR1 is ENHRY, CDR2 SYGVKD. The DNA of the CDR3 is TGTGCCAGCACCCGTCGGGCGGGAGAAGGCACAGATACGCAGTATTTT. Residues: CASTRRAGEGTDTQYF.

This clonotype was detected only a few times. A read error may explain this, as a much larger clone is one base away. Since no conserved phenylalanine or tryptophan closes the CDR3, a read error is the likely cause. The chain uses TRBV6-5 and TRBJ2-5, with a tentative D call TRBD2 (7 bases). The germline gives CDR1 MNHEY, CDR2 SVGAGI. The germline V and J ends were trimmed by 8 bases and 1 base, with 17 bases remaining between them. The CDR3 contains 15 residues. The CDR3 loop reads CASRLGAGAQETQYS. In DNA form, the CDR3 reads TGTGCCAGCCGCCTGGGCGCGGGGGCCCAAGAGACCCAGTACTCC.

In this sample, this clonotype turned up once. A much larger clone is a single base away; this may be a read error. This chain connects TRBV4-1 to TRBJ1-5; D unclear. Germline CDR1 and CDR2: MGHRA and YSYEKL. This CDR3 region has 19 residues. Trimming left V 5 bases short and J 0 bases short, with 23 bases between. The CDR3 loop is CASSGAYGQGKGSNQPQHF. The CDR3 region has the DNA TGCGCCAGCAGCGGCGCCTACGGTCAAGGTAAAGGTAGCAATCAGCCCCAGCATTTT.

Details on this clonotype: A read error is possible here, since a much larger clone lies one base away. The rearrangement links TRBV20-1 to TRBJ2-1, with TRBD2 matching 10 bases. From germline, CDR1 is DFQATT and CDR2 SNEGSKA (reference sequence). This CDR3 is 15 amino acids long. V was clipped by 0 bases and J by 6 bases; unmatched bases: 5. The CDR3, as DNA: TGCAGTGCTAGAGATCAGGGACTAGCGACCAATGAGCAGTTCTTC. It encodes CSARDQGLATNEQFF.

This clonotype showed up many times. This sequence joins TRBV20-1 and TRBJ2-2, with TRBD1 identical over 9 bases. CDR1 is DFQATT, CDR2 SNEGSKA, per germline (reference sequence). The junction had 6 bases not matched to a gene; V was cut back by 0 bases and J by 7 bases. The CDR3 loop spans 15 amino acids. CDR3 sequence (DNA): TGCAGTGCTAGAGACGTCAGACAGGGGGTCGGGGAGCTGTTTTTT. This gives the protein CSARDVRQGVGELFF.